This TCR beta chain emerged from a study of OX40 agonist ivuxolimab in advanced cancers. For the wider study: The costimulatory receptor OX40 (CD134) was targeted by ivuxolimab, a fully human IgG2 agonistic monoclonal antibody. Of the 50 or so patients in dose escalation, about 20 had hepatocellular carcinoma, approximately 15 had melanoma, 9 had renal cell carcinoma and 9 had head and neck cancer. Peripheral TCRbeta sequencing aimed to test whether ivuxolimab altered TCR sequence diversity and caused clonal T-cell expansion. Prior anti-PD-1, anti-PD-L1 or anti-CTLA-4 therapy was permitted, and 30% to 45% of dose-escalation patients had received checkpoint inhibitors. Three dose-escalation patients achieved partial responses, one with hepatocellular carcinoma and two with cutaneous melanoma. The monotherapy dose-escalation portion (N of about 47 patients) of the phase I ivuxolimab trial is reported in the paper. The dose-escalation cohort was about 83% male with a mean age of about 60 years, ranging from roughly 20 to 80. Intravenous ivuxolimab was administered to patients every 2 weeks at six dose levels: 0.01, 0.1, 0.3, 1.5, 3 and 10 mg/kg.

Comments on this clone: Which antigen it targets is not known. Base-call qualities are not available, and no considerably larger clone is one nucleotide away.

Genomic DNA was isolated from the sorted cells so that the TCRbeta CDR3 region could be sequenced. TCRbeta CDR3 regions were sequenced using the immunoSEQ Assay. TCRdb re-hosts the immuneACCESS table, in-frame sequences only. Its copies lack some clones; in the studies checked, an unresolved V gene accounts for under half of them, and the cause for the rest is not known. Across this sample there are 15,000 to 25,000 clones, with roughly 89% seen only once. Around 50% of the sample is in the top ten clones. The germline V gene (reference sequence) supplies CDR1 SGHNT and CDR2 YYREEE. A distance of 6 bases separates the germline ends of V and J, which lose 0 bases and 2 bases respectively. From the cysteine up to the phenylalanine, the CDR3 has a length of 13 residues. The read is trimmed to its CDR3 DNA, 39 bases read in frame from base 1. The trial excluded patients who had a history of autoimmune disease or were on systemic immunosuppression. In every dose cohort, peripheral blood was drawn for TCR sequencing at baseline, cycle 4 day 1, and cycle 7 day 1. Samples were obtained from an open-label, multicenter, first-in-human phase I dose-escalation trial of ivuxolimab. The trial enrolled adults with locally advanced or metastatic head and neck squamous cell, hepatocellular, melanoma or renal cell carcinoma. Before TCR sequencing, CD4+ T cells and CD8+ T cells from peripheral blood were sorted into separate populations.

Summary of the overall study and its limitations: Low levels of normalized T-cell clonal expansion were also seen in some patients who did not respond. Partial responders in the 0.1-3.0 mg/kg groups had among the lowest normalized peripheral clonal expansion, especially among CD8+ T cells. At doses of 0.1 to 3.0 mg/kg, clonal expansion of both CD4+ and CD8+ blood T cells was observed from baseline to week 6. After ivuxolimab, CD8+ T cells had more expanded clones than CD4+ T cells on average. The antigen specificity of the peripheral T cells that underwent clonal expansion was not determined.

The receptor was isolated from an adult with an advanced solid tumor such as melanoma, head and neck, liver or kidney cancer. The sample in question was CD4+ or CD8+ T cells sorted from blood, obtained in a trial of the OX40 agonist ivuxolimab. The chain is assembled from TRBV5-4 and TRBJ2-7; too little of a D gene remains to name it. CDR3 sequence: CASSLGPTYEQYF. The base sequence is TGTGCCAGCAGCTTGGGACCGACCTACGAGCAGTACTTC.